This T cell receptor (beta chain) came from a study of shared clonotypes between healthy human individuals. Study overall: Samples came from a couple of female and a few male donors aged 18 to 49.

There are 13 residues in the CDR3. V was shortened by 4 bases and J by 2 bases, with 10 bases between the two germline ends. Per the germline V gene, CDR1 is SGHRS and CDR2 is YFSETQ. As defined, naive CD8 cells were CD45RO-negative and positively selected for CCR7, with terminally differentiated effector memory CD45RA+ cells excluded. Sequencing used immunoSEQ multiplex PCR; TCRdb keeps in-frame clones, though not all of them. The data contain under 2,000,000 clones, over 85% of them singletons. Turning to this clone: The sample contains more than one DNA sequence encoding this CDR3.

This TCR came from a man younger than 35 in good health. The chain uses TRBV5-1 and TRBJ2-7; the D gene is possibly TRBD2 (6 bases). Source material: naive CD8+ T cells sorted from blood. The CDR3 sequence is CASSPGLTYEQYF. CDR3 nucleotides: TGCGCCAGCAGCCCGGGACTTACCTACGAGCAGTACTTC.